These T cell receptor beta chains were read from a single sample in a study of T cell clonotyping in hematopoietic cell transplantation. Clones were sequenced by immunoSEQ multiplex PCR, and TCRdb holds only the in-frame ones, with some missing. The repertoire holds tens of thousands of clones, with 84% as singletons. The sample in question was peripheral blood mononuclear cells, obtained before stem cell transplant. The receptors derive from a woman aged 55-69 years with acute myeloid leukemia. Some clones in this sample may be carry-over from other donors' samples. The CDR3 runs from the conserved cysteine through the conserved F or W. The order of the fields is V gene, J gene, D gene, clone size, CDR3 protein, CDR3 DNA. D genes are given only for firm matches. The size of a clone is reported for some rows only, either as once, few or many, or as a class for expanded clones.

TRBV5-5	TRBJ2-7	.	.	CASSLGPSWDEQYF	TGTGCCAGCAGCTTGGGGCCTTCGTGGGACGAGCAGTACTTC
TRBV5-5	TRBJ2-7	.	.	CASSLARTSYEQYF	TGTGCCAGCAGCTTGGCCCGGACTTCCTACGAGCAGTACTTC
TRBV19	TRBJ2-2	.	once	CASSMARSTGELFF	TGTGCCAGTAGTATGGCCAGGAGTACCGGGGAGCTGTTTTTT
TRBV9	TRBJ2-2	.	.	CASSVVGGELFF	TGTGCCAGCAGCGTAGTCGGCGGGGAGCTGTTTTTT
TRBV29-1	TRBJ2-3	.	.	CSVDPSTDTQYF	TGCAGCGTTGATCCTAGTACAGATACGCAGTATTTT
TRBV2	TRBJ1-1	.	few	CASSEAAEAFF	TGTGCCAGCAGTGAAGCGGCTGAAGCTTTCTTT
TRBV4-3	TRBJ2-7	.	.	CASSQGLASYEQYF	TGCGCCAGCAGCCAAGGTCTAGCATCCTACGAGCAGTACTTC
TRBV9	TRBJ1-1	.	.	CASSVGVGGNTEAFF	TGTGCCAGCAGCGTAGGTGTGGGGGGTAACACTGAAGCTTTCTTT
TRBV9	TRBJ1-2	TRBD1	few	CASSATPGTGGGGYTF	TGTGCCAGCAGCGCTACCCCCGGGACAGGCGGGGGTGGCTACACCTTC
TRBV27	TRBJ2-3	TRBD1	.	CASSLYGQGATDTQYF	TGTGCCAGCAGTTTATATGGCCAGGGGGCCACAGATACGCAGTATTTT
TRBV28	TRBJ1-5	.	.	CASSLGGINQPQHF	TGTGCCAGCAGTTTGGGAGGGATAAATCAGCCCCAGCATTTT
TRBV19	TRBJ1-5	TRBD1	.	CASSTIGTGENQPQHF	TGTGCCAGTAGTACTATCGGGACAGGAGAAAATCAGCCCCAGCATTTT
TRBV7-3	TRBJ2-1	.	.	CASSLEGQSKQFF	TGTGCCAGCAGCTTAGAGGGCCAATCCAAGCAGTTCTTC
TRBV5-8	TRBJ1-5	.	.	CASSLLLSNQPQHF	TGTGCCAGCAGCTTGTTGCTTAGCAATCAGCCCCAGCATTTT
TRBV19	TRBJ2-1	.	few	CASSRGGPLRNEQFF	TGTGCCAGTAGCAGAGGGGGACCCCTTAGAAATGAGCAGTTCTTC
TRBV6-6	TRBJ1-6	.	.	CASSLDSPLHF	TGTGCCAGCAGCCTCGACTCACCCCTCCACTTT
TRBV4-1	TRBJ2-3	.	once	CASSLRVADTQYF	TGCGCCAGCAGTCTAAGAGTTGCAGATACGCAGTATTTT
TRBV7-3	TRBJ2-2	.	.	CASSSNPAGGQGELFF	TGTGCCAGCAGCTCGAATCCAGCGGGCGGGCAAGGGGAGCTGTTTTTT
TRBV7-9	TRBJ2-7	.	.	CASSVTGYEQYF	TGTGCCAGCAGCGTAACAGGATACGAGCAGTACTTC
TRBV5-6	TRBJ2-7	TRBD1	few	CASSWDRTYEQYF	TGTGCCAGCAGCTGGGACAGAACCTACGAGCAGTACTTC
TRBV10-3	TRBJ1-6	.	few	CAISKGLVDSPLHF	TGTGCCATCAGTAAAGGATTGGTTGATTCACCCCTCCACTTT
TRBV2	TRBJ1-2	TRBD1	.	CARRQGNGYTF	TGTGCCAGACGACAGGGAAACGGCTACACCTTC
TRBV6-5	TRBJ1-1	.	.	CASSYRDSLWGTEAFF	TGTGCCAGCAGTTACCGAGACAGTCTCTGGGGCACTGAAGCTTTCTTT
TRBV6-6	TRBJ1-5	.	.	CASTRDSNQPQHF	TGTGCCAGCACTAGGGACTCTAATCAGCCCCAGCATTTT
TRBV18	TRBJ2-7	TRBD1	.	CASSPRQGFNEQYF	TGTGCCAGCTCACCTCGACAGGGGTTCAACGAGCAGTACTTC
TRBV4-3	TRBJ1-2	TRBD1	.	CASSQGDRAGYTF	TGCGCCAGCAGCCAAGGGGACAGGGCGGGCTACACCTTC
TRBV18	TRBJ2-1	.	.	CASSPSGLQSSYNEQFF	TGTGCCAGCTCACCCTCGGGACTCCAAAGCTCCTACAATGAGCAGTTCTTC
TRBV27	TRBJ2-2	TRBD2	.	CASSRTSDPTNTGELFF	TGTGCCAGCAGCCGAACTAGCGACCCGACGAACACCGGGGAGCTGTTTTTT
TRBV19	TRBJ1-4	TRBD1	.	CASSKDRGQTNEKLFF	TGTGCCAGTAGTAAGGACAGGGGGCAAACTAATGAAAAACTGTTTTTT
TRBV6-1	TRBJ1-6	TRBD1	once	CASSEVIPGGSYNSPLHF	TGTGCCAGCAGTGAAGTTATCCCAGGGGGCTCCTATAATTCACCCCTCCACTTT
TRBV6-1	TRBJ2-7	.	once	CASRTRSLGSYEQYF	TGTGCCAGCAGGACTCGGTCTCTCGGGTCCTACGAGCAGTACTTC